This entry features one T cell receptor beta chain sequence. The V gene lost 4 bases and the J gene lost 2 bases, with 9 bases spanning the gap. The length of the CDR3 is 13 residues. The germline V gene has CDR1 SGHRS and CDR2 YFSETQ. This sample was included in a study of blood T cell repertoires in COVID-19. Across the study: Both acute and convalescent COVID-19 samples were obtained from the United States, Italy and Spain.

Libraries were prepared by immunoSEQ multiplex PCR; TCRdb keeps only in-frame clonotypes and omits some of them. This sample yields roughly 350,000 clones, of which more than 70% are seen a single time; roughly a tenth belongs to the top ten. This TCR came from a woman aged 25 to 39 with COVID-19, enrolled during active disease. Sequencing was done on a sample of peripheral blood. The chain carries TRBV5-1 and TRBJ2-5; D perhaps matches TRBD2 (5 bases). The CDR3 loop reads CASSRGPQETQYF. CDR3 DNA: TGCGCCAGCAGCCGCGGGCCACAAGAGACCCAGTACTTC.